The clone carrying this T cell receptor (beta chain) was counted at least ten times. Antigen unknown. Each TCR transcript was tagged with a 10-nucleotide random UMI during 5'RACE. TCRdb re-called the 5' RACE reads through MiXCR, storing one row per CDR3 protein. This table holds about 53,000 distinct CDR3 sequences, 9% to 10% found once. The data stem from a study of neurological immune-mediated disorders. General study results and limits: The greatest TCR clonal expansion occurred in HTLV-1-associated myelopathy and the least in multiple sclerosis, which fell below healthy controls.

Time point meaning: longitudinal time-point 1 (baseline). The healthy controls volunteered at a blood bank in Maryland, USA. The unsorted libraries originated from 2 million PBMCs that had been stored at -80 C. Sequenced input: PBMCs. The clonotype comes from a woman aged 40 to 50 in good health.

The CDR3 here is CASSSLGVGYGYTF. The CDR3, as DNA: TGTGCCAGCTCCTCCCTCGGGGTTGGCTATGGCTACACCTTC. J is TRBJ1-2 and V is TRBV12-3 or TRBV12-4; unclear D gene. This CDR3 region has 14 residues. Trimming removed 8 bases at V and 4 bases at J, with 17 bases between.